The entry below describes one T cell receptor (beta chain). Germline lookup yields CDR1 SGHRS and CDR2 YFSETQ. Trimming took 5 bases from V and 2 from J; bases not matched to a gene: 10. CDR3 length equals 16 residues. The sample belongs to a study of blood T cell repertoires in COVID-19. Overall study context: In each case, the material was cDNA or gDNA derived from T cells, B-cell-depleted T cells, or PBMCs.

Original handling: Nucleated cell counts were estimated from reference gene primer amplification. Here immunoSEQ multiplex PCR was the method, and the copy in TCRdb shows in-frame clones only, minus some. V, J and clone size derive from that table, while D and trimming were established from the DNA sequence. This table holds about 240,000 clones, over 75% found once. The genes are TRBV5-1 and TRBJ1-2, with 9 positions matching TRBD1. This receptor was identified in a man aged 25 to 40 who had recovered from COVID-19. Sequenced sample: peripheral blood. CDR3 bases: TGCGCCAGCAGAAAAACGGGACAGGGAGGCAACTATGGCTACACCTTC. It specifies CASRKTGQGGNYGYTF.